The 25 T cell receptor beta chains reported below all come from one sample, sequenced in a study of CD8 T cells in ankylosing spondylitis. MiXCR, applied by TCRdb to the 5' RACE reads, yields one record per CDR3 protein. The repertoire has some 290,000 distinct CDR3 sequences, 15% to 20% of them found once; the top ten carry roughly 8%. The specimen was blood, either unsorted or a sorted T cell fraction (not recorded which). The source of these receptors is a male donor with ankylosing spondylitis or in good health (not recorded which).

Concerning this clonotype itself: A read error is possible here, since a much larger clone lies one base away. The V gene is TRBV20-1, the J gene TRBJ2-3; 7 bases map to TRBD1. Germline values: CDR1 DFQATT, CDR2 SNEGSKA (reference sequence). This CDR3 spans 12 amino acids. The CDR3: CSAGAGTDTRYF. The CDR3 coding sequence is TGCAGTGCGGGCGCCGGGACAGATACGCGGTATTTT.

The J gene is TRBJ2-2, the V gene TRBV11-3; 7 bases are shared with TRBD1. This CDR3 contains 14 residues. The V gene's germline CDR1 is SGHNT and CDR2 YENEEA. V lost 5 bases to trimming and J lost 6 bases; unmatched junction nucleotides: 6. CDR3 region: CASSGRTGPGELFF. Written as DNA, the CDR3 is TGTGCCAGCAGCGGTAGGACAGGCCCCGGGGAGCTGTTTTTT.

The chain recombines TRBV6-1 with TRBJ1-1; no definite D call. The V and J ends lost 6 bases and 1 base respectively, with 12 bases between them. The CDR3 is made up of 14 amino acids. Germline V lookup: CDR1 MNHNS, CDR2 SASEGT. The DNA for the CDR3 is TGTGCCAGCAGAAAGGGTGTAGAGAACACTGAAGCTTTCTTT. Its protein product is CASRKGVENTEAFF.

CDR3 residues: CASNFHLLTTYEQYV. The CDR3 nucleotides are TGTGCCAGCAATTTCCATTTGCTGACAACCTACGAGCAGTACGTC. The rearrangement uses TRBV6-5 and TRBJ2-7, with D unresolved. The germline CDR1 and CDR2 sequences are MNHEY and SVGAGI. The CDR3 spans 15 residues. Deletions cut 7 bases from V and 2 bases from J, with 18 bases between.

This clonotype was counted only a few times. One junction end disagrees with the germline gene, perhaps due to a read error. V usage is TRBV12-3 or TRBV12-4 and J usage is TRBJ1-1, with D maybe TRBD1 (5 bases). The CDR3 spans 14 residues. The CDR3 protein is CASTLNRRGTEAFF. The CDR3 DNA sequence: TGTGCCAGCACTTTAAACAGGCGAGGCACTGAAGCTTTCTTT.

The chain has TRBV7-8 and TRBJ2-1; 8 bases agree with TRBD1. The CDR3 extends over 16 amino acids. CDR1 and CDR2 from the germline V gene are SGHVS and FQNEAQ. The ends lost 6 bases at V and 2 bases at J; junction bases unmatched: 9. CDR3 sequence reads: CASSQRRGQAYNEQFF. The CDR3 DNA sequence: TGTGCCAGCAGTCAACGCAGGGGGCAGGCCTACAATGAGCAGTTCTTC.

Only a few counts were recorded for this clonotype. Here the CDR3 DNA reads TGCAGTGCTAGACCTTGGAACACTGAAGCTTTCTTT. It encodes CSARPWNTEAFF. V and J are TRBV20-1 and TRBJ1-1; D is uncertain. Germline assignment: CDR1 DFQATT and CDR2 SNEGSKA (reference sequence). The germline V and J ends were trimmed by 2 bases and 1 base, with 5 bases remaining between them. This CDR3 has 12 residues.

The J gene is TRBJ2-3, the V gene TRBV7-9; 8 bases align to TRBD2. This CDR3 comprises 14 residues. The V gene's germline CDR1 is SEHNR and CDR2 FQNEAQ (reference sequence). J lost 4 bases, V lost 4 bases, and 4 bases had no gene match. The CDR3: CASSSGLVADTQYF. The DNA of the CDR3 is TGTGCCAGCAGCTCGGGACTAGTGGCAGATACGCAGTATTTT.

The chain combines TRBV5-1 with TRBJ2-1, with 9 nucleotides matching TRBD2. There are 16 residues in the CDR3. V shed 6 bases and J 0 bases; nucleotides not matched to a gene: 7. Germline CDR1 and CDR2: SGHRS and YFSETQ. CDR3 nucleotides: TGCGCCAGCAAGGCTAGCGGGATCAGCTCCTACAATGAGCAGTTCTTC. Its protein is CASKASGISSYNEQFF.

A few counts support this clonotype. The chain uses TRBV29-1 and TRBJ1-5; the D gene is possibly TRBD1 (5 bases). There are 14 residues in the CDR3. Trimming removed 2 bases from V and 7 bases from J, with 15 bases in between. Germline V lookup: CDR1 SQVTM, CDR2 ANQGSEA. The CDR3 sequence: CSVEFQGEGQPQHF. For the CDR3, the DNA is TGCAGCGTTGAATTTCAGGGAGAGGGCCAGCCCCAGCATTTT.

This clonotype appeared many times. The gene calls are TRBV12-3 or TRBV12-4 and TRBJ2-3; 7 nucleotides line up with TRBD1. The J segment lost 2 bases and the V segment lost 1 base, leaving 3 bases of the junction unmatched. The CDR3 length is 15 residues. The CDR3 here is CASSLDGQVTDTQYF. The CDR3 DNA reads TGTGCCAGCAGTTTAGACGGACAGGTCACAGATACGCAGTATTTT.

This clonotype was seen a handful of times. The rearrangement links TRBV5-1 to TRBJ2-1; either TRBD1 or TRBD2 may supply D (5 bases each). The CDR3 covers 13 residues. The V and J ends lost 4 bases and 5 bases respectively, with 10 bases between them. Germline CDR1 reads SGHRS; CDR2 reads YFSETQ. CDR3: CASSAGTDNEQFF. In nucleotides, the CDR3 is TGCGCCAGCAGCGCCGGGACGGACAATGAGCAGTTCTTC.

The table lists this clonotype with a few counts. The chain joins TRBV28 to TRBJ2-5, with TRBD1 matching over 8 bases. Germline V gives CDR1 MDHEN, CDR2 SYDVKM. V lost 6 bases, J lost 7 bases, and 7 bases stayed unmatched. The CDR3 sequence is 13 residues long. The CDR3 region has the DNA TGTGCCAGCAGACCGGACAGGGTTGGGACCCAGTACTTC. Translating it yields CASRPDRVGTQYF.

The rearrangement links TRBV9 to TRBJ1-2; D is unclear. Per germline, CDR1 SGDLS and CDR2 YYNGEE. This CDR3 has 15 residues. V lost 0 bases and J lost 0, with 9 bases in between. CDR3 sequence reads: CASSVGRPTNYGYTF. The CDR3 DNA sequence: TGTGCCAGCAGCGTAGGCAGGCCCACTAACTATGGCTACACCTTC.

This clonotype appeared a single time. J is TRBJ2-1 and V is TRBV30, with D possibly being TRBD1 or TRBD2 (5 bases each). The CDR3 loop spans 20 amino acids. Trimming took 1 base from V and 0 from J, leaving 25 bases between them. Germline CDR1 GTSNPN, CDR2 SVGIG (reference sequence). The CDR3 is CAWSDRDLNLGFSSYNEQFF. The CDR3 DNA reads as TGTGCCTGGAGTGACCGGGACCTGAATTTGGGATTTAGCTCCTACAATGAGCAGTTCTTC.

This clonotype was counted at least ten times. The chain uses TRBV28 and TRBJ1-5, with 10 bases fitting TRBD1. Trimming cost V 6 bases and J 3 bases; bases outside gene matches: 8. Germline V gives CDR1 MDHEN, CDR2 SYDVKM. The CDR3 has 16 amino acids. CDR3: CASRGPGQGTNQPQHF. CDR3 nucleotides: TGTGCCAGCAGGGGACCGGGACAGGGGACCAATCAGCCCCAGCATTTT.

The V call is TRBV7-8, the J call TRBJ1-2; the D is unclear. The CDR3 has 13 amino acids. From germline, CDR1 is SGHVS and CDR2 FQNEAQ. Trimming took off 5 bases at V and 1 base at J, with 8 bases between the two ends. This CDR3 reads CASSQQLNYGYTF. The DNA for the CDR3 is TGTGCCAGCAGCCAGCAGCTTAACTATGGCTACACCTTC.

The rearrangement joins TRBV2 to TRBJ2-7; a weak D match, TRBD2 (5 bases). V shed 8 bases and J shed 2 bases, with 16 bases lying between them. This CDR3 has 14 residues. The V gene's germline CDR1 is SNHLY and CDR2 FYNNEI. CDR3 in amino acids: CASDITGEPYEQYV. The DNA of the CDR3 is TGTGCCAGCGACATAACCGGGGAACCCTACGAGCAGTACGTC.

This clonotype was counted ten times or more. The chain employs TRBV6-5 and TRBJ2-5; D gene ambiguous. Germline V gene lookup returns CDR1 MNHEY and CDR2 SVGAGI. The germline V and J ends were trimmed by 5 bases and 5 bases, with 9 bases remaining between them. This CDR3 comprises 12 residues. As DNA, the CDR3 is TGTGCCAGCAGTGTAAATCCCGAGACCCAGTACTTC. It translates to CASSVNPETQYF.

Comment on this clonotype: Sequence at one end of the junction differs from germline and may be a read error. This chain uses TRBV12-3 or TRBV12-4 with TRBJ2-3; D tentatively reads TRBD1 or TRBD2 (5 bases each). CDR3 size: 14 residues. The CDR3 protein is CASTRPGLTDAQYF. In DNA form, the CDR3 reads TGTGCCAGCACGAGACCGGGGCTCACAGATGCGCAGTATTTT.

The gene calls are TRBV5-1 and TRBJ2-5; 7 bases match TRBD2. V lost 0 bases and J lost 4; bases outside the gene matches: 9. This CDR3 contains 16 residues. Germline V gene lookup returns CDR1 SGHRS and CDR2 YFSETQ. This chain's CDR3 is CASSLATRERGETQYF. The CDR3 coding sequence is TGCGCCAGCAGCTTGGCGACGCGGGAGCGGGGAGAGACCCAGTACTTC. The whole variable domain, remainder taken from reference TRBV5-1 and TRBJ2-5, is KAGVTQTPRYLIKTRGQQVTLSCSPISGHRSVSWYQQTPGQGLQFLFEYFSETQRNKGNFPGRFSGRQFSNSRSEMNVSTLELGDSALYLCASSLATRERGETQYFGPGTRLLVL.

This sequence joins TRBV4-1 and TRBJ2-7; 7 nucleotides match TRBD1. This CDR3 spans 15 amino acids. The V segment lost 1 base and the J segment 3 bases; nucleotides outside the gene matches: 6. Germline V gives CDR1 MGHRA, CDR2 YSYEKL. In nucleotides, the CDR3 is TGCGCCAGCAGCCAAGCTCCGACAGGGTTCTACGAGCAGTACGTC. It specifies CASSQAPTGFYEQYV.

The rearrangement links TRBV5-1 to TRBJ2-5; weak D call: TRBD2 (6 bases). The CDR3 is made up of 14 amino acids. Germline assignment: CDR1 SGHRS and CDR2 YFSETQ. V was pared by 3 bases and J by 2 bases, with 11 bases between. CDR3 DNA sequence: TGCGCCAGCAGCTATAGCGGAACTCAAGAGACCCAGTACTTC. This codes for CASSYSGTQETQYF.

This chain joins TRBV28 and TRBJ1-6; D gene unclear. The CDR3 consists of 14 residues. Per germline, CDR1 MDHEN and CDR2 SYDVKM. The DNA for the CDR3 is TGTGCGTGTGTGGGCGCGGAGCATAATTCACCCCTCCACTTT. It translates to CACVGAEHNSPLHF.

This clonotype was seen only a few times. The chain couples TRBV5-1 to TRBJ1-1, with 7 positions matching TRBD1. This CDR3 has 13 residues. V lost 5 bases to trimming and J lost 6 bases; unmatched junction nucleotides: 7. Germline V gives CDR1 SGHRS, CDR2 YFSETQ. CDR3 in amino acids: CASSSDRAPEAFF. The CDR3 coding sequence is TGCGCCAGCAGTTCCGACAGGGCCCCTGAAGCTTTCTTT.